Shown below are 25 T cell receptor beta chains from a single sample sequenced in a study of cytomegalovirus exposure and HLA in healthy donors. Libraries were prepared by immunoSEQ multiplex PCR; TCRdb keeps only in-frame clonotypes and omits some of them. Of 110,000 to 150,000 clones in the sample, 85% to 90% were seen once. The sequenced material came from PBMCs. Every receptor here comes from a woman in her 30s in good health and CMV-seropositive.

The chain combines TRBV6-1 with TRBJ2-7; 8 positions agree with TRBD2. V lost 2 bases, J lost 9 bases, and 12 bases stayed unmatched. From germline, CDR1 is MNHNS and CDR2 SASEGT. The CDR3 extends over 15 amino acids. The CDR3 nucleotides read TGTGCCAGCAGTGAACGGTCTAGCGGGTTAGGCGGGCAGTACTTC. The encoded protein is CASSERSSGLGGQYF.

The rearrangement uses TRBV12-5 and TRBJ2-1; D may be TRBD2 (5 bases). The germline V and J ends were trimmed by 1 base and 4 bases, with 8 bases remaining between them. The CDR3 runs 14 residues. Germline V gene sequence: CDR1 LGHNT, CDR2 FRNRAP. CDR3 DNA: TGTGCTAGTGGTTTGGGAGGGCTTTACAATGAGCAGTTCTTC. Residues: CASGLGGLYNEQFF. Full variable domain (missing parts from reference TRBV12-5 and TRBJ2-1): DARVTQTPRHKVTEMGQEVTMRCQPILGHNTVFWYRQTMMQGLELLAYFRNRAPLDDSGMPKDRFSAEMPDATLATLKIQPSEPRDSAVYFCASGLGGLYNEQFFGPGTRLTVL.

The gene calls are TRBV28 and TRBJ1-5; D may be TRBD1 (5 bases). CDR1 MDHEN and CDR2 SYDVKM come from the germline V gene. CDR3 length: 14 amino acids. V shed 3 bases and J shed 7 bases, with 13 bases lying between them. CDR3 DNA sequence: TGTGCCAGCAGTTTCGGGGGGTCTCGGCAGCCCCAGCATTTT. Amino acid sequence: CASSFGGSRQPQHF. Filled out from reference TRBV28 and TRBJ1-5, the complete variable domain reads DVKVTQSSRYLVKRTGEKVFLECVQDMDHENMFWYRQDPGLGLRLIYFSYDVKMKEKGDIPEGYSVSREKKERFSLILESASTNQTSMYLCASSFGGSRQPQHFGDGTRLSIL.

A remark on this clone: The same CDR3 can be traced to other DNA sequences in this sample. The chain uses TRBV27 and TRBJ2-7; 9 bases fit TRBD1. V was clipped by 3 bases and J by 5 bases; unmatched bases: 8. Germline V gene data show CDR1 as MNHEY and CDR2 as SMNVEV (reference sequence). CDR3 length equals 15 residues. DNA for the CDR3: TGTGCCAGCAGTTTGATCCGGGACAGGGCCCACGAGCAGTACTTC. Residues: CASSLIRDRAHEQYF.

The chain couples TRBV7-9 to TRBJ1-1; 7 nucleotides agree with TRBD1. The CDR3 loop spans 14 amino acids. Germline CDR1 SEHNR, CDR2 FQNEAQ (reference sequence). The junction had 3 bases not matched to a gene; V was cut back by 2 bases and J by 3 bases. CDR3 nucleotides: TGTGCCAGCAGCTTAAGACAGGGTGACACTGAAGCTTTCTTT. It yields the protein CASSLRQGDTEAFF.

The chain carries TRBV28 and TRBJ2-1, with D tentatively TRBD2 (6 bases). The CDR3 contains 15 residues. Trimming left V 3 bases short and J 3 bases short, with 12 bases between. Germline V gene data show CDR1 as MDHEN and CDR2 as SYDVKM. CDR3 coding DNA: TGTGCCAGCAGTTTGGGCGGGGAGAACTACAATGAGCAGTTCTTC. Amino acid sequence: CASSLGGENYNEQFF.

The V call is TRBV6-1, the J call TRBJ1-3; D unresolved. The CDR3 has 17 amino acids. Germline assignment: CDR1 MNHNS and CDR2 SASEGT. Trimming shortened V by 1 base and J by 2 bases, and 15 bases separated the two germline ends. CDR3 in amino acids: CASSEGRGFSTGNTIYF. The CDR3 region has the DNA TGTGCCAGCAGTGAAGGGCGGGGATTCTCTACTGGAAACACCATATATTTT.

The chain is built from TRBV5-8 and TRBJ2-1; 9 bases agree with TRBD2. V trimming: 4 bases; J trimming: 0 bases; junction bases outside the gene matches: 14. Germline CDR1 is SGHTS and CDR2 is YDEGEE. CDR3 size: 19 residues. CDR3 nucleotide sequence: TGTGCCAGCAGCCCGCGGGAGCTAGCGGGGCCCAGCTCCTACAATGAGCAGTTCTTC. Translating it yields CASSPRELAGPSSYNEQFF. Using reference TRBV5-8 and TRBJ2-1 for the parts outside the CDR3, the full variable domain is EAGVTQSPTHLIKTRGQQATLRCSPISGHTSVYWYQQALGLGLQFLLWYDEGEERNRGNFPPRFSGRQFPNYSSELNVNALELEDSALYLCASSPRELAGPSSYNEQFFGPGTRLTVL.

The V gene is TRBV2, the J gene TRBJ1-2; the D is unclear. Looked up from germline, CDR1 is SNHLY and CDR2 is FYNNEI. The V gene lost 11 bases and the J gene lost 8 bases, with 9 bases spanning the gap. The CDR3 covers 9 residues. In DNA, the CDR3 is TGTGCCGCTGGGAGAGGCTACACCTTC. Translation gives CAAGRGYTF.

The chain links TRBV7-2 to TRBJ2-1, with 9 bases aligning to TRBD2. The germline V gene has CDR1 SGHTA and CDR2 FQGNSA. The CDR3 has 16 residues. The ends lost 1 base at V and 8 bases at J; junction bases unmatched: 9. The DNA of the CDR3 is TGTGCCAGCAGCTTAGTCGGCGGGAGGGCCGGGGATGAGCAGTTCTTC. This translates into CASSLVGGRAGDEQFF.

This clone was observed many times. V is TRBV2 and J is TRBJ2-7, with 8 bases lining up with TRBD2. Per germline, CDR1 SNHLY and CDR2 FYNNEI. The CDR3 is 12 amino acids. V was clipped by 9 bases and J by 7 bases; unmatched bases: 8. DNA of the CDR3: TGTGCCAGTGGGACTAGTTCGAGGGAGCAGTACTTC. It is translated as CASGTSSREQYF.

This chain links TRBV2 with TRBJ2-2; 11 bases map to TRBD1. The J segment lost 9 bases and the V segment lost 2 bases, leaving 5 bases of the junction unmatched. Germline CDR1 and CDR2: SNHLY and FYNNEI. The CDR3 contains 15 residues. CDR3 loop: CASSERGQGGRELFF. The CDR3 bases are TGTGCCAGCAGTGAAAGGGGACAGGGGGGTCGGGAGCTGTTTTTT.

CDR3 in amino acids: CASSPGTGEGREQYF. CDR3 nucleotide sequence: TGTGCCAGCAGCCCAGGGACAGGGGAGGGGCGCGAGCAGTACTTC. The chain employs TRBV9 and TRBJ2-7; TRBD1 matches at 10 bases. Germline V gene lookup returns CDR1 SGDLS and CDR2 YYNGEE. The CDR3 totals 15 residues. After removal of 4 bases from V and 6 bases from J, the junction contained 10 bases not matched to a gene.

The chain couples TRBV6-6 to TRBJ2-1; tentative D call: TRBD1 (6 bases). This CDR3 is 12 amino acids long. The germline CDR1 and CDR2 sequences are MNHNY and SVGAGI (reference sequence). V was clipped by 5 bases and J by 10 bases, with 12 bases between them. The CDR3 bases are TGTGCCAGCAGTAGGACAGCGCAAGAGCAGTTCTTC. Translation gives CASSRTAQEQFF.

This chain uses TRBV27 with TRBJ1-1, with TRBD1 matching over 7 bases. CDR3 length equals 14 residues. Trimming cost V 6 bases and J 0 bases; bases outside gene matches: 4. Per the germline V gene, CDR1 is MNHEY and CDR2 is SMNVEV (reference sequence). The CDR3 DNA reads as TGTGCCAGCAGCCCAACAGGGGTGAACACTGAAGCTTTCTTT. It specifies CASSPTGVNTEAFF.

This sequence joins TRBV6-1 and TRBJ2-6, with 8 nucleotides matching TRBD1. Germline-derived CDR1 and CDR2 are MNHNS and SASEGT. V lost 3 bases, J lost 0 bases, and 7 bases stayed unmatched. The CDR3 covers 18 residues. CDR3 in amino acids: CASSDYRGSRSGANVLTF. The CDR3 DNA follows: TGTGCCAGCAGTGACTACAGGGGGTCCCGCTCTGGGGCCAACGTCCTGACTTTC.

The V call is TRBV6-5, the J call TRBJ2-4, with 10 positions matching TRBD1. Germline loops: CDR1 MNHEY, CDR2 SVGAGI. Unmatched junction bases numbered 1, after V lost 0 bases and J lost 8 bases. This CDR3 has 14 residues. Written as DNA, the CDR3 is TGTGCCAGCAGTTACTCCGACAGGGGGCACATTCAGTACTTC. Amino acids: CASSYSDRGHIQYF.

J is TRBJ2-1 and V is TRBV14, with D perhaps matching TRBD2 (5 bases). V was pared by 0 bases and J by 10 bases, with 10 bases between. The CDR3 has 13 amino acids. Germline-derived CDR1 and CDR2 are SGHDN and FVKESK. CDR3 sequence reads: CASSQDPRGEQFF. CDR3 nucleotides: TGTGCCAGCAGCCAAGACCCTCGAGGGGAGCAGTTCTTC.

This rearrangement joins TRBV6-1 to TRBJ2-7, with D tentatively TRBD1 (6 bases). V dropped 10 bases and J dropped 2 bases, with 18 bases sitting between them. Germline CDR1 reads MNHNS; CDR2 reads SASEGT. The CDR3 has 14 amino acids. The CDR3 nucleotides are TGTGCCACCAACGGCGACAGGCCGCCCTACGAGCAGTACTTC. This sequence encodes CATNGDRPPYEQYF.

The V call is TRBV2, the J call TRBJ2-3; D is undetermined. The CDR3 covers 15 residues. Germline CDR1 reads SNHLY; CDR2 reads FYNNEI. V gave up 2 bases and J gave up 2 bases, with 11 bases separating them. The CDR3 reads CASSEILDNTDTQYF. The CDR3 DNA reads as TGTGCCAGCAGTGAAATTCTTGACAACACAGATACGCAGTATTTT.

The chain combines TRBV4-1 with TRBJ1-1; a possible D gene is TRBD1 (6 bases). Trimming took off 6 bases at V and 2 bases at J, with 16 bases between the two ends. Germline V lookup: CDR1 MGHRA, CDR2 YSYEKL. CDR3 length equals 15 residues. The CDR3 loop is CASRVRGTLNTEAFF. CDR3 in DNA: TGCGCCAGCAGGGTAAGGGGGACCCTTAACACTGAAGCTTTCTTT.

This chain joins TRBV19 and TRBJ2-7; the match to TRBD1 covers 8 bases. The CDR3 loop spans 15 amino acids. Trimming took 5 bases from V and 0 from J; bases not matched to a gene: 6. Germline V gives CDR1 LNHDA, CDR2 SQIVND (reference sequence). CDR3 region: CASSPGQGHSYEQYF. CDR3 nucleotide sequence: TGTGCCAGTAGTCCAGGACAGGGACACTCCTACGAGCAGTACTTC.

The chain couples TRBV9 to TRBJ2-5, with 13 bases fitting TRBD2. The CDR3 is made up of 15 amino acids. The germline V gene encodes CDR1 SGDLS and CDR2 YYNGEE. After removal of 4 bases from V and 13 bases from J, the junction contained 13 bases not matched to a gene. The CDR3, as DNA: TGTGCCAGCAGCCCCGAGGGACTAGCGGGACAGCCTCTGTACTTC. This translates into CASSPEGLAGQPLYF.

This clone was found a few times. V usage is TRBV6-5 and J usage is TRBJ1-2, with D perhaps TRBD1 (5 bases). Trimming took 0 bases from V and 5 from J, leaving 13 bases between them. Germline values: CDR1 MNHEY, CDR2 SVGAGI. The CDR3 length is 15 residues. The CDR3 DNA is TGTGCCAGCAGTTACTCTTTCCCAGGGCGGTATGGCTACACCTTC. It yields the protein CASSYSFPGRYGYTF.

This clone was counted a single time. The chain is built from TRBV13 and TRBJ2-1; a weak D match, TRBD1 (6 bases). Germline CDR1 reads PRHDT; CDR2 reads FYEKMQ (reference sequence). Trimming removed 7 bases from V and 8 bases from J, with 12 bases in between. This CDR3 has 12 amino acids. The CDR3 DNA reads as TGTGCCAGCAACAGGGCGAGCCATGAGCAGTTCTTC. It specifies CASNRASHEQFF.